This T cell receptor beta chain was captured by sequencing in a study of siplizumab effects on memory and regulatory T cells. TCRdb's copy holds only in-frame clones and misses some; the assay was immunoSEQ multiplex PCR. Seen here are approximately 75,000 clones, 93% observed once, and the top ten hold approximately 5.3%. The CDR3 consists of 14 residues. V was pared by 0 bases and J by 9 bases, with 16 bases between. Per germline, CDR1 SGHDT and CDR2 YYEEEE. The receptor was isolated from a human donor in good health. The J gene is TRBJ2-7, the V gene TRBV5-6, with D perhaps being TRBD1 or TRBD2 (5 bases each). The sample consisted of CD8+ T cells sorted from blood. The CDR3 region has the DNA TGTGCCAGCAGCTTGGGGGGGACCTGGTTTAGGCAGTACTTC. The encoded protein is CASSLGGTWFRQYF.